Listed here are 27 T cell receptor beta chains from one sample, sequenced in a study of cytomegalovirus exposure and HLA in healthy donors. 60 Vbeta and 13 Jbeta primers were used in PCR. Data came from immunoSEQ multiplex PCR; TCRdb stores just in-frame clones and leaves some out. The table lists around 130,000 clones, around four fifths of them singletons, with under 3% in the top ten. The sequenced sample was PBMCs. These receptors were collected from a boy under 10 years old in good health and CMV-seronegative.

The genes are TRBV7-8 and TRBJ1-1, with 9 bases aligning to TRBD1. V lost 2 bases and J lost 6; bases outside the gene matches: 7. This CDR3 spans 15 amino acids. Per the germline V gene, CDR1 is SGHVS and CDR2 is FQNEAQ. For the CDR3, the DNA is TGTGCCAGCAGCTTAAATACAGGGGGCGCGGCTGAAGCTTTCTTT. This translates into CASSLNTGGAAEAFF.

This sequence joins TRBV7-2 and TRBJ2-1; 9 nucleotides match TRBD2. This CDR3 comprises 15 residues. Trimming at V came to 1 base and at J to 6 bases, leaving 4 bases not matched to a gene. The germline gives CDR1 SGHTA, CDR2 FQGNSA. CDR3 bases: TGTGCCAGCAGCTTAGATGTGACTAGCGGCAATGAGCAGTTCTTC. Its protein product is CASSLDVTSGNEQFF.

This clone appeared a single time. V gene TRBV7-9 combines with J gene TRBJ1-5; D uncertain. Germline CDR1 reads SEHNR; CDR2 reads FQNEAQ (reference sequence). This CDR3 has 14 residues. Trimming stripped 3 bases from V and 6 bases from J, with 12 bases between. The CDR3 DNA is TGTGCCAGCAGCTTGGGAGGCCTTGGTCAGCCCCAGCATTTT. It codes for CASSLGGLGQPQHF.

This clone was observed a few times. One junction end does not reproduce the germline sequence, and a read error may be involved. Here the CDR3 reads CASSPTGNSPLHF. In nucleotides, the CDR3 is TGCGCCAGCAGCCCGACGGGGAATTCACCCCTCCACTTT. The chain links TRBV5-5 to TRBJ1-6; D unresolved. This CDR3 region has 13 residues. The germline V gene has CDR1 SGHKS and CDR2 YYEKEE (reference sequence).

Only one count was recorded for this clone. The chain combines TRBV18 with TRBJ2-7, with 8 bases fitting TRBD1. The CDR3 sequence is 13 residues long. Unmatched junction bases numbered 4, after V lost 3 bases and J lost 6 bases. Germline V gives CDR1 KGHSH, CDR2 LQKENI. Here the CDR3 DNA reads TGTGCCAGCTCACCGCGAGGACAGGGCGAGCAGTACTTC. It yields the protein CASSPRGQGEQYF.

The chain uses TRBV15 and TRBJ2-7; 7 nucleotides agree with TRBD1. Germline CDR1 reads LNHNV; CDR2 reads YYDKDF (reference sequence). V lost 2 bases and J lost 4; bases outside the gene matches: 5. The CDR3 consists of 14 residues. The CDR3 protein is CATSRLGGAYEQYF. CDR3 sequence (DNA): TGTGCCACCAGCAGACTAGGGGGCGCGTACGAGCAGTACTTC.

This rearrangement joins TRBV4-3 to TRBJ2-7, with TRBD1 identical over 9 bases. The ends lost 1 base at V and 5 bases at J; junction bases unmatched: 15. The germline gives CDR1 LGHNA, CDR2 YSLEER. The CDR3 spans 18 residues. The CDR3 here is CASSQGISIGDRAHEQYF. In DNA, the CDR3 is TGCGCCAGCAGCCAAGGGATCTCCATTGGGGACAGGGCCCACGAGCAGTACTTC.

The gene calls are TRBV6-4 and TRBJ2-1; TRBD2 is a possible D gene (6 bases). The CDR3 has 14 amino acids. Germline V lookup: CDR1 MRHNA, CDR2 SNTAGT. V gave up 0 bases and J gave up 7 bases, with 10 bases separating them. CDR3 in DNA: TGTGCCAGCAGTGACTCTGCAGGGAGGAATGAGCAGTTCTTC. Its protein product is CASSDSAGRNEQFF.

CDR3 sequence: CASISRDRYEQYF. The CDR3 DNA is TGTGCCAGCATTTCGCGGGACAGATACGAGCAGTACTTC. This chain joins TRBV28 and TRBJ2-7; possible D gene TRBD1, 7 bases. The CDR3 totals 13 residues. Germline V gene sequence: CDR1 MDHEN, CDR2 SYDVKM. The V gene lost 7 bases and the J gene lost 4 bases, with 14 bases spanning the gap.

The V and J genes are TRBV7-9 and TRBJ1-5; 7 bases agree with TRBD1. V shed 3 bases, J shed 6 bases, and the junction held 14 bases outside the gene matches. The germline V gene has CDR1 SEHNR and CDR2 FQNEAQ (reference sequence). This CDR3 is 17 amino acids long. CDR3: CASSLWRGQGYSQPQHF. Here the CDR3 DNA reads TGTGCCAGCAGCTTGTGGAGGGGGCAGGGGTATAGTCAGCCCCAGCATTTT.

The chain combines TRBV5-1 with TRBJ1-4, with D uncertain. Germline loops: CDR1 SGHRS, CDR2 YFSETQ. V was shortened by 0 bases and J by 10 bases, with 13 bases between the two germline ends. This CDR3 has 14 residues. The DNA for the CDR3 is TGCGCCAGCAGCTTGGAGCCCGGGAGTAGAAAACTGTTTTTT. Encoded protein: CASSLEPGSRKLFF.

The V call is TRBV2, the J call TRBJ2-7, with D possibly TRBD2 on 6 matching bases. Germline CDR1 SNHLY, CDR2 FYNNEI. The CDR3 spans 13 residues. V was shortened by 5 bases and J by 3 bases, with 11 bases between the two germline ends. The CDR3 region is CASSLGLRYEQYV. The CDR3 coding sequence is TGTGCCAGCAGTTTGGGACTTCGCTACGAGCAGTACGTC.

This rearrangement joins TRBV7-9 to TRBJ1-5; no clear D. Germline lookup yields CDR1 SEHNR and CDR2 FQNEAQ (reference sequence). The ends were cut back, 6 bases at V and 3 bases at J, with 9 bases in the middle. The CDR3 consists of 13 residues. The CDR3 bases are TGTGCCAGCAGTGAGGGTCTCAATCAGCCCCAGCATTTT. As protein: CASSEGLNQPQHF.

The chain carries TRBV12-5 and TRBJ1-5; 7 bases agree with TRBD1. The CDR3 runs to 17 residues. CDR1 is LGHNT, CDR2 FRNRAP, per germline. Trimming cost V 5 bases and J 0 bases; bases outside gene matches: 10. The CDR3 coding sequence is TGTGCTAGTGGTACCTCAGACAGGGCCGATAGCAATCAGCCCCAGCATTTT. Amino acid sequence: CASGTSDRADSNQPQHF.

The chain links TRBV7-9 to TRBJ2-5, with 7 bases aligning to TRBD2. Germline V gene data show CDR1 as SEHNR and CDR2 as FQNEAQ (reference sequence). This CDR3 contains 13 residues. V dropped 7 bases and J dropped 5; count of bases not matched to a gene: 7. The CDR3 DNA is TGTGCCAGCAAGGAAGTGGGGGGGGAGACCCAGTACTTC. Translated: CASKEVGGETQYF.

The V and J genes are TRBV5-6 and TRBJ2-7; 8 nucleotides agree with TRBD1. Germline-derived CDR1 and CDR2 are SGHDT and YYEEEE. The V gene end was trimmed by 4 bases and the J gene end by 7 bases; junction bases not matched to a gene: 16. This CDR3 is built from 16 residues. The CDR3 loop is CASSPDREVWMGEQYF. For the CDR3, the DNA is TGTGCCAGCAGCCCGGACAGGGAAGTATGGATGGGAGAGCAGTACTTC. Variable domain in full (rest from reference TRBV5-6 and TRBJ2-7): DAGVTQSPTHLIKTRGQQVTLRCSPKSGHDTVSWYQQALGQGPQFIFQYYEEEERQRGNFPDRFSGHQFPNYSSELNVNALLLGDSALYLCASSPDREVWMGEQYFGPGTRLTVT.

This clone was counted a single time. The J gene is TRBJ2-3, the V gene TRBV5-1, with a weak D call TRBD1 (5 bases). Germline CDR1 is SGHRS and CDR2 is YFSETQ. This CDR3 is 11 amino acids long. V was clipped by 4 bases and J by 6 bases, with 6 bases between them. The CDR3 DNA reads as TGCGCCAGCAGCCCAGGGGATACGCAGTATTTT. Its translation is CASSPGDTQYF. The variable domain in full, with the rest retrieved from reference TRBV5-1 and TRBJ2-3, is KAGVTQTPRYLIKTRGQQVTLSCSPISGHRSVSWYQQTPGQGLQFLFEYFSETQRNKGNFPGRFSGRQFSNSRSEMNVSTLELGDSALYLCASSPGDTQYFGPGTRLTVL.

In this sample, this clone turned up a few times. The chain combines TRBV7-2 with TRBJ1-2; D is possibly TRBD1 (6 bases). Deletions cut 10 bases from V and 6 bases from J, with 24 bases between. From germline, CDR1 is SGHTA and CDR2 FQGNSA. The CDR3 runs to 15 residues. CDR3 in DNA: TGTGCCATCACTAGGGGGACAAGGGGTGGAAATGGCTACACCTTC. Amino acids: CAITRGTRGGNGYTF.

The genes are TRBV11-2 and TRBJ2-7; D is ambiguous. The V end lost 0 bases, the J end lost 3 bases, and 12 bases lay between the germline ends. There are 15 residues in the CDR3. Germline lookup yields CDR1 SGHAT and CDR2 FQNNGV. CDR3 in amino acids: CASSLERSDFYEQYF. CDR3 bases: TGTGCCAGCAGCTTAGAACGGTCCGATTTCTACGAGCAGTACTTC.

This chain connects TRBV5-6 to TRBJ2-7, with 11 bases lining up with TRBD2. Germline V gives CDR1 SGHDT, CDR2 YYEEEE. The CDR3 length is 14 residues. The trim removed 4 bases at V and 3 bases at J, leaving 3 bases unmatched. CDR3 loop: CASSLGTSGYEQYV. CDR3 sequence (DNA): TGTGCCAGCAGCCTTGGGACTAGCGGCTACGAGCAGTACGTC.

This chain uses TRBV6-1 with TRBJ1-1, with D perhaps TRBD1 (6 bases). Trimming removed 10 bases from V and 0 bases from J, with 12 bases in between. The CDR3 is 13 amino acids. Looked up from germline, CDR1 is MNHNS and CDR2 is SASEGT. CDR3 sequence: CAISRDMNTEAFF. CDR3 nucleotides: TGTGCCATCTCGAGGGACATGAACACTGAAGCTTTCTTT.

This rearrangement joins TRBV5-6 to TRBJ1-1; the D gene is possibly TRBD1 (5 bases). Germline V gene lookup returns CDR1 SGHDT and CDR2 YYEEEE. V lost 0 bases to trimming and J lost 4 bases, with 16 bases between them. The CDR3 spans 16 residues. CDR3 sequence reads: CASSLGPGGVVTEAFF. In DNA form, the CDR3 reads TGTGCCAGCAGCTTGGGGCCGGGAGGGGTGGTCACTGAAGCTTTCTTT.

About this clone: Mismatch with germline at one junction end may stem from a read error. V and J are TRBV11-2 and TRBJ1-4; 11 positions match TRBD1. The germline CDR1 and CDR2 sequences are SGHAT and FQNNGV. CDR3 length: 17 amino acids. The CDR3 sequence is CASSPWTGGSTNKKLFF. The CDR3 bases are TGTGCCAGCAGCCCTTGGACAGGGGGCTCGACTAATAAAAAACTGTTTTTT.

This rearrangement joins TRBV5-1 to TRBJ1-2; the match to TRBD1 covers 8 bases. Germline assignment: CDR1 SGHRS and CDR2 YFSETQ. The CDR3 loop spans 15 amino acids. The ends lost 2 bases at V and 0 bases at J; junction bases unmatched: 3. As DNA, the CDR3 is TGCGCCAGCAGCTTCGGGACAGGAGCTAACTATGGCTACACCTTC. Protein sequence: CASSFGTGANYGYTF. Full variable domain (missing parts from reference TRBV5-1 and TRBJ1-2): KAGVTQTPRYLIKTRGQQVTLSCSPISGHRSVSWYQQTPGQGLQFLFEYFSETQRNKGNFPGRFSGRQFSNSRSEMNVSTLELGDSALYLCASSFGTGANYGYTFGSGTRLTVV.

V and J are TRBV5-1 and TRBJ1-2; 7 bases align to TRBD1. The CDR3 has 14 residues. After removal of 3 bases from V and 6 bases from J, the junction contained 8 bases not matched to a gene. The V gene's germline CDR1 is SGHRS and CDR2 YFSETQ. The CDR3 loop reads CASSWATGSDGYTF. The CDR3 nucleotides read TGCGCCAGCAGCTGGGCGACAGGGTCGGATGGCTACACCTTC.

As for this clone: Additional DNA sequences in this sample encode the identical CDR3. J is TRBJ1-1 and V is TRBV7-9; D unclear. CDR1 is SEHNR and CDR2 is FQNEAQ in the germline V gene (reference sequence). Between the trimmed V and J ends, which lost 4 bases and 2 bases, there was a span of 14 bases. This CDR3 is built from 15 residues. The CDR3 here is CASSYLAELNTEAFF. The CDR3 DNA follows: TGTGCCAGCAGCTACCTAGCAGAGTTAAACACTGAAGCTTTCTTT.

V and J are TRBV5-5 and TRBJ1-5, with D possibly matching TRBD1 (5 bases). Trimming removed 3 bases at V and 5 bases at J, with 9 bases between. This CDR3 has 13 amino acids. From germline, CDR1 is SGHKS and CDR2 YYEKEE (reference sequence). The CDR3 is CASSWWGDQPQHF. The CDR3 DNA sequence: TGTGCCAGCAGCTGGTGGGGGGATCAGCCCCAGCATTTT.